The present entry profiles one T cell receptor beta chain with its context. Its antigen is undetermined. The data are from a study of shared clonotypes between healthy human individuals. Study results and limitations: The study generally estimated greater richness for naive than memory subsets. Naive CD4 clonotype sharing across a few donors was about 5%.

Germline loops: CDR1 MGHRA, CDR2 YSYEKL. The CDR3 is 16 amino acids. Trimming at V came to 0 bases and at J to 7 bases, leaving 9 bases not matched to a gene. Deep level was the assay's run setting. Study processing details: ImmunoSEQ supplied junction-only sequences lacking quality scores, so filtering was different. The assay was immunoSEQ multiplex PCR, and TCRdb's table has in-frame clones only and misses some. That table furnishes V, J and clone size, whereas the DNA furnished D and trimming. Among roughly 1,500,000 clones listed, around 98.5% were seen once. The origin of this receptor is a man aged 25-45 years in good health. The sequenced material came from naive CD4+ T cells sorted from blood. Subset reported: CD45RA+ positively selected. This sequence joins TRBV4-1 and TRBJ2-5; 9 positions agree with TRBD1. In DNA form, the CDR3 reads TGCGCCAGCAGCCAAGATGAACAGGGGGCTGCGGGGACCCAGTACTTC. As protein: CASSQDEQGAAGTQYF.